This TCR beta chain was captured by sequencing in a study of beta chain features in type 1 diabetes. Points on this clone: Its target is not known.

The CDR3 is 15 residues long. Germline V lookup: CDR1 SGHDN, CDR2 FVKESK. With 4 bases removed from V and 5 bases from J, the gap between germline ends came to 17 bases. Study-level results: For patients, the naive, central memory and Treg TCRB repertoires appeared more alike than for healthy donors. Type 1 diabetes patients showed a moderate but significant shortening of TCRB CDR3s in all four CD4+ subsets.

The investigators reverse transcribed all of the isolated RNA, so they sequenced expressed TCRB transcripts. Sequencing used immunoSEQ multiplex PCR; TCRdb keeps in-frame clones, though not all of them. The sample records more than 250,000 clones, around 24% being singletons. Sequenced material: naive CD4+ T cells from blood. The chain employs TRBV14 and TRBJ1-2, with a possible D match to TRBD1 (6 bases). This receptor was obtained from a woman aged 25 to 45 with type 1 diabetes. In DNA, the CDR3 is TGTGCCAGCAGCCCCCCAGGCGCAGGGGTGTATGGCTACACCTTC. This encodes CASSPPGAGVYGYTF.